These 20 T cell receptor beta chains were sequenced from one sample in a study of OX40 agonist ivuxolimab in advanced cancers. Method: immunoSEQ multiplex PCR; TCRdb's copy keeps in-frame clones and lacks some. The sample holds approximately 76,000 clones, 85% to 90% seen once. The input for sequencing was CD4+ or CD8+ T cells sorted from blood, taken in a trial of the OX40 agonist ivuxolimab. These receptor sequences come from an adult with an advanced solid tumor such as melanoma, head and neck, liver or kidney cancer.

The V and J genes are TRBV6-1 and TRBJ1-5; D is uncertain. The CDR3 covers 15 residues. Looked up from germline, CDR1 is MNHNS and CDR2 is SASEGT. V lost 2 bases to trimming and J lost 5 bases, with 13 bases between them. Written as DNA, the CDR3 is TGTGCCAGCAGTGAAAACCGAGATGGGTATCAGCCCCAGCATTTT. Its protein product is CASSENRDGYQPQHF.

J is TRBJ2-6 and V is TRBV15, with D hard to call. With 1 base removed from V and 2 bases from J, the gap between germline ends came to 24 bases. This CDR3 is built from 21 residues. Germline CDR1 and CDR2: LNHNV and YYDKDF (reference sequence). CDR3 nucleotides: TGTGCCACCAGCAGAGTCTTGTTGGGTCGGGCAGATAAGGCTGGGGCCAACGTCCTGACTTTC. Its translation is CATSRVLLGRADKAGANVLTF.

The genes are TRBV18 and TRBJ2-7; TRBD1 or TRBD2 may be the D gene (5 bases each). The CDR3 extends over 15 amino acids. V dropped 3 bases and J dropped 6 bases, with 18 bases sitting between them. The germline V gene has CDR1 KGHSH and CDR2 LQKENI. The CDR3 region is CASSPGTYPRGEQYF. Here the CDR3 DNA reads TGTGCCAGCTCACCCGGGACGTACCCTCGGGGCGAGCAGTACTTC.

The gene calls are TRBV23-1 and TRBJ1-2; D not resolved. TRBV23-1 is known as an ORF, though its function is uncertain. This CDR3 contains 12 residues. Trimming took off 8 bases at V and 5 bases at J, with 12 bases between the two ends. The CDR3 protein is CASADFRYGYTF. The CDR3 bases are TGCGCCAGCGCCGATTTTAGGTATGGCTACACCTTC.

The V and J genes are TRBV19 and TRBJ1-1, with D maybe TRBD1 (6 bases). CDR1 LNHDA and CDR2 SQIVND come from the germline V gene (reference sequence). Trimming removed 7 bases at V and 1 base at J, with 16 bases between. This CDR3 contains 15 residues. CDR3 protein: CASTQGPQGNTEAFF. The DNA for the CDR3 is TGTGCCAGTACCCAAGGGCCACAGGGGAACACTGAAGCTTTCTTT. Using reference TRBV19 and TRBJ1-1 for the parts outside the CDR3, the full variable domain is DGGITQSPKYLFRKEGQNVTLSCEQNLNHDAMYWYRQDPGQGLRLIYYSQIVNDFQKGDIAEGYSVSREKKESFPLTVTSAQKNPTAFYLCASTQGPQGNTEAFFGQGTRLTVV.

The rearrangement joins TRBV10-3 to TRBJ1-4, with TRBD1 identical over 8 bases. Germline V lookup: CDR1 ENHRY, CDR2 SYGVKD. Germline trimming cut 2 bases from V and 7 bases from J; bases unmatched to any gene: 6. The CDR3 is made up of 15 amino acids. The CDR3 coding sequence is TGTGCCATCAGTGAGCATGGACAGGGCGGTGAAAAACTGTTTTTT. It translates to CAISEHGQGGEKLFF.

The rearrangement uses TRBV4-2 and TRBJ2-1; TRBD2 agrees at 15 bases. With 3 bases clipped from V and 5 bases from J, the junction kept 5 bases outside the gene matches. This CDR3 spans 17 amino acids. Germline CDR1 is LGHNA and CDR2 is YNFKEQ. DNA for the CDR3: TGTGCCAGCAGCCAGGCCGGACTAGCGGGGGGGAACAATGAGCAGTTCTTC. Translated, it gives CASSQAGLAGGNNEQFF.

The chain uses TRBV9 and TRBJ2-7; 10 bases are shared with TRBD1. V was pared by 0 bases and J by 2 bases, with 2 bases of the junction left unmatched. Germline CDR1 is SGDLS and CDR2 is YYNGEE. The CDR3 contains 15 residues. The chain's CDR3 is CASSVGGQGPYEQYF. DNA of the CDR3: TGTGCCAGCAGCGTAGGGGGACAGGGGCCCTACGAGCAGTACTTC.

The gene calls are TRBV6-6 and TRBJ1-1; 9 bases match TRBD1. The germline V gene encodes CDR1 MNHNY and CDR2 SVGAGI (reference sequence). V shed 6 bases and J 1 base; nucleotides not matched to a gene: 3. The CDR3 totals 14 residues. The CDR3 bases are TGTGCCAGCAGCACGACAGGGGGGAACACTGAAGCTTTCTTT. Encoded protein: CASSTTGGNTEAFF.

V usage is TRBV6-1 and J usage is TRBJ1-3; D remains unclear. The CDR3 extends over 14 amino acids. Germline V gene data show CDR1 as MNHNS and CDR2 as SASEGT. With 5 bases removed from V and 5 bases from J, the gap between germline ends came to 13 bases. The CDR3 DNA reads TGTGCCAGCAGTTATTCGGGTGGAAGAAACACCATATATTTT. It translates to CASSYSGGRNTIYF.

Here the CDR3 DNA reads TGTGCCAGCAGGCCCCCGACAGAGACAAACACCGGGGAGCTGTTTTTT. Its protein is CASRPPTETNTGELFF. V usage is TRBV28 and J usage is TRBJ2-2, with D possibly TRBD1 on 5 matching bases. The germline gives CDR1 MDHEN, CDR2 SYDVKM. The CDR3 totals 16 residues. Deletions cut 6 bases from V and 2 bases from J, with 16 bases between.

This chain joins TRBV7-9 and TRBJ2-3; D remains unclear. The CDR3 has 13 residues. Deletions cut 3 bases from V and 6 bases from J, with 10 bases between. Germline CDR1 reads SEHNR; CDR2 reads FQNEAQ (reference sequence). CDR3: CASSFFPTDTQYF. CDR3 nucleotides: TGTGCCAGCAGCTTCTTCCCGACGGATACGCAGTATTTT.

The gene calls are TRBV6-1 and TRBJ1-3, with D perhaps matching TRBD1 (6 bases). This CDR3 has 13 residues. Trimming took 3 bases from V and 9 from J, leaving 12 bases between them. In germline, CDR1 is MNHNS, CDR2 SASEGT. The DNA of the CDR3 is TGTGCCAGCAGTGACGGACAGAGAATCACCATATATTTT. Protein: CASSDGQRITIYF.

This chain joins TRBV7-9 and TRBJ1-1, with D uncertain. With 5 bases removed from V and 4 bases from J, the gap between germline ends came to 14 bases. Germline loops: CDR1 SEHNR, CDR2 FQNEAQ (reference sequence). CDR3 length equals 14 residues. The CDR3 DNA is TGTGCCAGCAGCATCTTGACGCGGGGCACTGAAGCTTTCTTT. Amino acid sequence: CASSILTRGTEAFF.

The chain uses TRBV28 and TRBJ1-1; D is undetermined. Germline CDR1 MDHEN, CDR2 SYDVKM. Trimming took off 3 bases at V and 6 bases at J, with 11 bases between the two ends. The CDR3 extends over 13 amino acids. This CDR3 is CASSFASPPEAFF. In nucleotides, the CDR3 is TGTGCCAGCAGTTTTGCAAGTCCCCCTGAAGCTTTCTTT.

V usage is TRBV7-2 and J usage is TRBJ1-1; perhaps TRBD1 as D (5 bases). The CDR3 is made up of 16 amino acids. The germline V gene has CDR1 SGHTA and CDR2 FQGNSA. V was pared by 1 base and J by 0 bases, with 12 bases between. In DNA form, the CDR3 reads TGTGCCAGCAGCTTAGAGCGGGGCGCCATGAACACTGAAGCTTTCTTT. Translation gives CASSLERGAMNTEAFF.

This chain connects TRBV19 to TRBJ2-5; D may be TRBD1 (5 bases). Germline V gives CDR1 LNHDA, CDR2 SQIVND (reference sequence). This CDR3 has 14 residues. V was trimmed by 5 bases and J by 0 bases, leaving 10 bases between them. CDR3 amino acids: CASSPTAYQETQYF. CDR3 bases: TGTGCCAGTAGTCCGACAGCGTACCAAGAGACCCAGTACTTC.

The chain links TRBV4-3 to TRBJ2-3; 11 bases map to TRBD2. The CDR3 has 17 residues. The germline V gene has CDR1 LGHNA and CDR2 YSLEER. Trimming cost V 2 bases and J 2 bases; bases outside gene matches: 6. CDR3 residues: CASSQTLAGGATDTQYF. The CDR3 nucleotides read TGCGCCAGCAGCCAAACCCTAGCGGGAGGCGCCACAGATACGCAGTATTTT.

V gene TRBV7-8 combines with J gene TRBJ1-4; tentatively, D is TRBD1 (5 bases). The germline V gene encodes CDR1 SGHVS and CDR2 FQNEAQ. The CDR3 length is 13 residues. V gave up 3 bases and J gave up 8 bases, with 10 bases separating them. As DNA, the CDR3 is TGTGCCAGCAGCTTTAGGGGAGAGGAAAAACTGTTTTTT. This gives the protein CASSFRGEEKLFF.

The CDR3 loop reads CASSPPTGMNSPLHF. The CDR3 bases are TGTGCCAGCAGCCCACCGACAGGGATGAATTCACCCCTCCACTTT. This chain connects TRBV5-6 to TRBJ1-6; TRBD1 matches 7 bases. V shed 4 bases, J shed 7 bases, and the junction held 8 bases outside the gene matches. CDR3 size: 15 residues. Germline values: CDR1 SGHDT, CDR2 YYEEEE.